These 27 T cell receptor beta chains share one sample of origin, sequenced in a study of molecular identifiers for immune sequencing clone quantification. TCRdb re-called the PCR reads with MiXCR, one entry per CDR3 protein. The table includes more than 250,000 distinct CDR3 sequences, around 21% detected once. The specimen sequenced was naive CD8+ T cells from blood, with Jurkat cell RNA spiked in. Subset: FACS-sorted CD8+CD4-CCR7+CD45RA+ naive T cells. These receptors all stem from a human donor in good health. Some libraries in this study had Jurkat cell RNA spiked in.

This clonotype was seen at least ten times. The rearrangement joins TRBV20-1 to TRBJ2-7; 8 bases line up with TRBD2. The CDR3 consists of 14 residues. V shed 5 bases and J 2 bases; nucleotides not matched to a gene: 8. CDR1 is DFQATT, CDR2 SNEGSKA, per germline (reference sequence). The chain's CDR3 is CSAPSAGGPYEQYF. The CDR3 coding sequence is TGCAGTGCTCCTTCGGCGGGAGGCCCCTACGAGCAGTACTTC.

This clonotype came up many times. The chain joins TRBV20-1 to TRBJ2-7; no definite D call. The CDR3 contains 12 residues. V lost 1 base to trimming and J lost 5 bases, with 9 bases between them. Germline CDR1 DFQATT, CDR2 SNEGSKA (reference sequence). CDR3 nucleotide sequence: TGCAGTGCTAGAGCGGATCTCGACGAGCAGTACTTC. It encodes CSARADLDEQYF.

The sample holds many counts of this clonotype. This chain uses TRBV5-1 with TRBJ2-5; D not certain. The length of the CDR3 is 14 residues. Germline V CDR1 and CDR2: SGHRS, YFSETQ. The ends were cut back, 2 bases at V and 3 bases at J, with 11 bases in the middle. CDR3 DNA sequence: TGCGCCAGCAGCTTTGTAAACAGAAAAGAGACCCAGTACTTC. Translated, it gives CASSFVNRKETQYF.

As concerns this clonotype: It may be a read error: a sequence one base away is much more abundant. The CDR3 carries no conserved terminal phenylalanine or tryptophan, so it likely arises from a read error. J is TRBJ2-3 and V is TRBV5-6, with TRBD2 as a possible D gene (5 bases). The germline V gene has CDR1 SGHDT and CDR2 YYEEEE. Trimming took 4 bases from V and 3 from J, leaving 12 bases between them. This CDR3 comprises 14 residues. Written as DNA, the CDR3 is TGTGCCAGCAGCCTTTGGTCGGGGACAGATACGCAGTATTCT. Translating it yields CASSLWSGTDTQYS.

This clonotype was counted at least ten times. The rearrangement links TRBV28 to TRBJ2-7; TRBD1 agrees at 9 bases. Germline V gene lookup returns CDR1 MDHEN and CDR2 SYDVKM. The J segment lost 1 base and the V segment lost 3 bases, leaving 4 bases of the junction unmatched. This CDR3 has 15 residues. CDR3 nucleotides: TGTGCCAGCAGTTTTAGGGGGACAGGGTCCTACGAGCAGTACTTC. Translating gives CASSFRGTGSYEQYF. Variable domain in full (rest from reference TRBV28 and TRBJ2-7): DVKVTQSSRYLVKRTGEKVFLECVQDMDHENMFWYRQDPGLGLRLIYFSYDVKMKEKGDIPEGYSVSREKKERFSLILESASTNQTSMYLCASSFRGTGSYEQYFGPGTRLTVT.

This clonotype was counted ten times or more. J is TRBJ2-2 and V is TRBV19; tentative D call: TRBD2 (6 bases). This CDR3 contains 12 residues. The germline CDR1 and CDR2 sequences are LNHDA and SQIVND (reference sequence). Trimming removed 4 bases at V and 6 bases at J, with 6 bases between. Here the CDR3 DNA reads TGTGCCAGTAGTAGGGAGGCCGGGGAGCTGTTTTTT. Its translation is CASSREAGELFF.

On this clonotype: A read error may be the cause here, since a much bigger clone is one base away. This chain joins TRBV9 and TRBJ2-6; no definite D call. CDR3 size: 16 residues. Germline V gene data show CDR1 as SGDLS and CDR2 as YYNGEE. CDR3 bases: TGTGCCAGCAGCGTATATAGCAGCTCTGGGGTCAACGTCCTGACTTTC. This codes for CASSVYSSSGVNVLTF.

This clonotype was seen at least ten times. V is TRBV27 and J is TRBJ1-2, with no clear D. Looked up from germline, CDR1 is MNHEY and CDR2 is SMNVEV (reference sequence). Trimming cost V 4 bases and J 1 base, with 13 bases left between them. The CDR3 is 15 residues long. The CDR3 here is CASSSTATDNYGYTF. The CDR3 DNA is TGTGCCAGCAGTTCAACTGCGACGGATAACTATGGCTACACCTTC.

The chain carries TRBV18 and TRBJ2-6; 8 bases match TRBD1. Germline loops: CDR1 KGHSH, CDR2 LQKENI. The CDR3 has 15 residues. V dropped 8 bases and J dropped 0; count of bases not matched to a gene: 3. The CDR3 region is CASATGGSGANVLTF. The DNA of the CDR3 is TGTGCCAGCGCAACAGGGGGCTCTGGGGCCAACGTCCTGACTTTC.

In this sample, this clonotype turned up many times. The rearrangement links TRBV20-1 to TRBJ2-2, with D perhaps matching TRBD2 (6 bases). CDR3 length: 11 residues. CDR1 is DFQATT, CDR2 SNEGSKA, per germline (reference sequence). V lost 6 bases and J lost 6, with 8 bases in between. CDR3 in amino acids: CSATGAGELFF. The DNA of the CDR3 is TGCAGTGCGACGGGGGCCGGGGAGCTGTTTTTT.

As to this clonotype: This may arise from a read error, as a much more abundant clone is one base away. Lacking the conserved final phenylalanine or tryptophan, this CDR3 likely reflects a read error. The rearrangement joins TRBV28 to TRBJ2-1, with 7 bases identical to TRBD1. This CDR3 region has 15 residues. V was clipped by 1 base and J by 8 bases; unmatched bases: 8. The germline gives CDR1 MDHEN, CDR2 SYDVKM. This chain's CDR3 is CASSLFQGVGDEQFS. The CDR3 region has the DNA TGTGCCAGCAGTTTATTCCAGGGGGTTGGGGATGAGCAGTTCTCC.

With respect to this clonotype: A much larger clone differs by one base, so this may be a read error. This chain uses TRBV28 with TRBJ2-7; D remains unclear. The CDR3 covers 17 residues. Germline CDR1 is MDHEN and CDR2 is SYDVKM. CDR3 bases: TGTGCCAGCAGTTCCGAAGGTTCGGAGAGACCCCTGTACGAGCAGCACTTC. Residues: CASSSEGSERPLYEQHF. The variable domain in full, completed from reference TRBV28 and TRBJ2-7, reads DVKVTQSSRYLVKRTGEKVFLECVQDMDHENMFWYRQDPGLGLRLIYFSYDVKMKEKGDIPEGYSVSREKKERFSLILESASTNQTSMYLCASSSEGSERPLYEQHFGPGTRLTVT.

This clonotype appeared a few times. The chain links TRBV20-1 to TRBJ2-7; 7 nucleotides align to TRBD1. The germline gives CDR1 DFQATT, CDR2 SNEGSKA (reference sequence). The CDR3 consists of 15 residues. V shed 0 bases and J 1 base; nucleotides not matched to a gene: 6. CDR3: CSARDPGQLSYEQYF. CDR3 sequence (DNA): TGCAGTGCTAGAGATCCGGGACAGCTTTCCTACGAGCAGTACTTC.

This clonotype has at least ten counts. The CDR3 here is CASSQDLGQGHGEQYF. The CDR3, as DNA: TGCGCCAGCAGCCAAGATTTGGGACAGGGGCATGGGGAGCAGTACTTC. This chain joins TRBV4-3 and TRBJ2-7; 10 bases agree with TRBD1. The V gene end was trimmed by 0 bases and the J gene end by 7 bases; junction bases not matched to a gene: 9. The CDR3 covers 16 residues. Germline assignment: CDR1 LGHNA and CDR2 YSLEER.

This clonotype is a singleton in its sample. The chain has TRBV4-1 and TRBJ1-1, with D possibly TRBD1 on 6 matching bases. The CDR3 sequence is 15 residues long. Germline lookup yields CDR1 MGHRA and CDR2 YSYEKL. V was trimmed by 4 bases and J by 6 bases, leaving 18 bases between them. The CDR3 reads CASSLGTSVYSEAFF. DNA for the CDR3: TGCGCCAGCAGCCTGGGGACATCCGTATATTCTGAAGCTTTCTTT.

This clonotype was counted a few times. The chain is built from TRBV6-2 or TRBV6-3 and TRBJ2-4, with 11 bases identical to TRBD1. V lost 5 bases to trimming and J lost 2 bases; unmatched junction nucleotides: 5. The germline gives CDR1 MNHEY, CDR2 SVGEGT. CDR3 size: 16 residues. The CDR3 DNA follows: TGTGCCAGCAGTACCGGACAGGGGGCTTCCAAAAACATTCAGTACTTC. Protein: CASSTGQGASKNIQYF.

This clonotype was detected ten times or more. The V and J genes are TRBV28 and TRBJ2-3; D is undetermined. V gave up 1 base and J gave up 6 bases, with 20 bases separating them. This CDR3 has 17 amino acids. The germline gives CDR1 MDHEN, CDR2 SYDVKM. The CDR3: CASSLFGNYRQGDTQYF. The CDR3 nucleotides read TGTGCCAGCAGTTTATTTGGGAACTATCGACAAGGTGATACGCAGTATTTT. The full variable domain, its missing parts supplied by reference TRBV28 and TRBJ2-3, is DVKVTQSSRYLVKRTGEKVFLECVQDMDHENMFWYRQDPGLGLRLIYFSYDVKMKEKGDIPEGYSVSREKKERFSLILESASTNQTSMYLCASSLFGNYRQGDTQYFGPGTRLTVL.

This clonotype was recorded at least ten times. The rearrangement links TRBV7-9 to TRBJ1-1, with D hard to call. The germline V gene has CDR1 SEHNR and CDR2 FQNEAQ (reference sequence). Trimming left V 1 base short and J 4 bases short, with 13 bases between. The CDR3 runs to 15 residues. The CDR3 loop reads CASSLVVPLGTEAFF. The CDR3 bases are TGTGCCAGCAGCTTAGTTGTACCTCTCGGCACTGAAGCTTTCTTT.

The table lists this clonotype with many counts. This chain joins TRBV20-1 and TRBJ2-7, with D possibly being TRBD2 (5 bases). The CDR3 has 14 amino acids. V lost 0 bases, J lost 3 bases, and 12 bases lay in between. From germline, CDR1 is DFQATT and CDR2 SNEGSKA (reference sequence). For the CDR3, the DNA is TGCAGTGCTAGAGACCCCCTCAGCGGCTACGAGCAGTACTTC. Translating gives CSARDPLSGYEQYF.

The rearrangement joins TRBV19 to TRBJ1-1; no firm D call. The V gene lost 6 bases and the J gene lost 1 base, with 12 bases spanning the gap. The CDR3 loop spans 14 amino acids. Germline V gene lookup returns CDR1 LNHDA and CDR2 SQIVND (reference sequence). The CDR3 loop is CASSPGRQNTEAFF. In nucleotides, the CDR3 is TGTGCCAGTAGCCCTGGGCGACAGAACACTGAAGCTTTCTTT. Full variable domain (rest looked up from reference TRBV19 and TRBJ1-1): DGGITQSPKYLFRKEGQNVTLSCEQNLNHDAMYWYRQDPGQGLRLIYYSQIVNDFQKGDIAEGYSVSREKKESFPLTVTSAQKNPTAFYLCASSPGRQNTEAFFGQGTRLTVV.

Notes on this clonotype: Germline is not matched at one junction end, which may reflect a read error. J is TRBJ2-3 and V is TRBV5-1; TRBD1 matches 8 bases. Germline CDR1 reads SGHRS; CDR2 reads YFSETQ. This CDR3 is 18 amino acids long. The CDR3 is CASSWLLRTGYIADTQYF. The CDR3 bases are TGCGCCAGCAGCTGGCTACTTCGGACAGGGTATATCGCAGATACGCAGTACTTT.

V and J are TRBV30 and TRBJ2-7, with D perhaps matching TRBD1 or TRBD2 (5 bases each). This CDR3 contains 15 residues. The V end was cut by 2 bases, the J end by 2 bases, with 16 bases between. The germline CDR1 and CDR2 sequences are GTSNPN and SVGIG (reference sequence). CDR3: CAWSFGTPEPYEQYF. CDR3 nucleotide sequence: TGTGCCTGGAGTTTTGGGACGCCTGAACCCTACGAGCAGTACTTC.

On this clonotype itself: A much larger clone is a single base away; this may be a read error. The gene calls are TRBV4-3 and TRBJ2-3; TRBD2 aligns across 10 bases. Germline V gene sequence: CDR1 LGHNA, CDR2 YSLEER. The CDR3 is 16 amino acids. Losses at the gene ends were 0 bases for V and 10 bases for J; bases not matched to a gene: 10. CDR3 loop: CASSQDWLAGEHSQYF. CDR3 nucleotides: TGCGCCAGCAGCCAAGATTGGCTAGCGGGAGAGCACTCGCAGTATTTT.

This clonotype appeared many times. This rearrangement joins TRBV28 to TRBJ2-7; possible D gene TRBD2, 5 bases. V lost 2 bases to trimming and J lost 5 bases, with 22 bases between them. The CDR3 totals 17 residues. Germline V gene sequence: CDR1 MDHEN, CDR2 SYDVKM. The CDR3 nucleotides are TGTGCCAGCAGTTTACCCCCAGGTGAGGGATTGGTCCACGAGCAGTACTTC. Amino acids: CASSLPPGEGLVHEQYF.

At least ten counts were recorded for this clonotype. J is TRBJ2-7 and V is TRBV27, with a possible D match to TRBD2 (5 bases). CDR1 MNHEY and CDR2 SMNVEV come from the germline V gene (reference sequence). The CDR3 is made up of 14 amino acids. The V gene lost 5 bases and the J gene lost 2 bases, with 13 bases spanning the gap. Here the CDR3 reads CASSPYSGTYEQYF. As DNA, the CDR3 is TGTGCCAGCAGTCCCTACAGCGGTACCTACGAGCAGTACTTC.

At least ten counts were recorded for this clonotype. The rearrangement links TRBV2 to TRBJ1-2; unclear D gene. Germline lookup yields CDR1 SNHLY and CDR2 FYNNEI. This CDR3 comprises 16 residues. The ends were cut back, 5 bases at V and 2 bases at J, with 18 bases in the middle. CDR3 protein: CASSPNAWTRNYGYTF. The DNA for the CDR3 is TGTGCCAGCAGTCCCAATGCTTGGACCCGAAACTATGGCTACACCTTC.

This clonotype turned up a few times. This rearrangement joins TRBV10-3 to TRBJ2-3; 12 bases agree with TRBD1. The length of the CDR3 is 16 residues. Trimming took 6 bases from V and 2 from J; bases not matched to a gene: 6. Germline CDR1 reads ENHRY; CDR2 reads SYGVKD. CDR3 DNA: TGTGCCATCAGCGGGACAGGGGGCAAAGACACAGATACGCAGTATTTT. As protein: CAISGTGGKDTDTQYF.